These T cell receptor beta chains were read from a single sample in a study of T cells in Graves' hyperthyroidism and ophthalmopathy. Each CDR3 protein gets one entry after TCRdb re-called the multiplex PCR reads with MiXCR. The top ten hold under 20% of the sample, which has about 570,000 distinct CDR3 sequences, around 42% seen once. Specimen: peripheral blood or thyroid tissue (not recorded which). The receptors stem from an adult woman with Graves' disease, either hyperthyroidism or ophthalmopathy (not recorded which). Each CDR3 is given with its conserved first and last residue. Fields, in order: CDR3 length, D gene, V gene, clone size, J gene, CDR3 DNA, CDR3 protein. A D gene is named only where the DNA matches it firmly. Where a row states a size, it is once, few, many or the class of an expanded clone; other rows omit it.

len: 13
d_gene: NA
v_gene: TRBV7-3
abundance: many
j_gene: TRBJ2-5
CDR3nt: TGTGCCAGCAGCCGAGGCAGACAAGAGACCCAGTACTTC
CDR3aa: CASSRGRQETQYF

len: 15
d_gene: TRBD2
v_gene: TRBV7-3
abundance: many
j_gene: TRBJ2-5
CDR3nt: TGTGCCAGCAGCCCTTCCTCGACTAGCGGGATGACCCAGTACTTC
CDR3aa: CASSPSSTSGMTQYF

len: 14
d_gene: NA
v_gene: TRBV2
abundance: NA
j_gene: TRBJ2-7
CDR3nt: TGTGCCAGCAGTGCCCGGACAGAAATCTACGAGCAGTACTTC
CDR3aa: CASSARTEIYEQYF

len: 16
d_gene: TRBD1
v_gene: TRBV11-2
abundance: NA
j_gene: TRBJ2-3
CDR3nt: TGTGCCAGCAGCCAAAGACAGGGGGCCCTCACAGATACGCAGTATTTT
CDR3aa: CASSQRQGALTDTQYF

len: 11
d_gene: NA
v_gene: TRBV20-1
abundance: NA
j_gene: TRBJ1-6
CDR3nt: TGCAGTGCTAAGGGGTCCTCACCCCTCCACTTT
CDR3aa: CSAKGSSPLHF

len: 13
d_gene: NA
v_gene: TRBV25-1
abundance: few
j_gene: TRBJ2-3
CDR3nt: TGTGCCAGCAGTGAATCGGGGAGCGATACGCAGTATTTT
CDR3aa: CASSESGSDTQYF

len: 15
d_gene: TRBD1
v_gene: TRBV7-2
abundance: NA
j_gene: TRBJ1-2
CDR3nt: TGTGCCAGCAGCGGAGCCGGACAGGGGAACTATGGCTACACCTTC
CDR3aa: CASSGAGQGNYGYTF

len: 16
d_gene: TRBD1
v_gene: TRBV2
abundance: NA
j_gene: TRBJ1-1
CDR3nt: TGTGCCAGCAGTGAAGAACAGGGGGCTTCGGGCACTGAAGCTTTCTTT
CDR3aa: CASSEEQGASGTEAFF

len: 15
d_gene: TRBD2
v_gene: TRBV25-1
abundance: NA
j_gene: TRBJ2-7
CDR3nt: TGTGCCAGCAGTGAACTAGCGGGAGGTAACTACGAGCAGTACTTC
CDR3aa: CASSELAGGNYEQYF

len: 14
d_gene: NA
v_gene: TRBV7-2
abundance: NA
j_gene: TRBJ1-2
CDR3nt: TGTGCCAGCAGCTTAAGGGACGCCGACTATGGCTACACCTTC
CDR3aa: CASSLRDADYGYTF

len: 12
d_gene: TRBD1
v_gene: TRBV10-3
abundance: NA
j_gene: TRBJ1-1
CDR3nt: TGTGCCAGCAACGGACAGGGGACTGAAGCTTTCTTT
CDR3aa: CASNGQGTEAFF

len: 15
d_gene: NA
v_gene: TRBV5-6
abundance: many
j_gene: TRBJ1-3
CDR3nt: TGTGCCAGCAGCCCGCCAAGTTCCTCTGGAAACACCATATATTTT
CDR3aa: CASSPPSSSGNTIYF

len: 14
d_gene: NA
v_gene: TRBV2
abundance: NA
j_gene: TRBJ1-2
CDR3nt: TGTGCCAGCAGTGAAAAGTTAGGGGGGTATGGCTACACCTTC
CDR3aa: CASSEKLGGYGYTF

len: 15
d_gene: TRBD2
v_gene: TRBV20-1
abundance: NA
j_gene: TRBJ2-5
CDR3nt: TGCAGTGCTAGGGGCCTAGCGGTGAAGTTGGAGACCCAGTACTTC
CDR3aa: CSARGLAVKLETQYF

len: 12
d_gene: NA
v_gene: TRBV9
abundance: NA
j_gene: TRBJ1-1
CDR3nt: TGTGCCAGCAGCGGCTCCGGGACTGGGGCTTTCTTT
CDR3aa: CASSGSGTGAFF

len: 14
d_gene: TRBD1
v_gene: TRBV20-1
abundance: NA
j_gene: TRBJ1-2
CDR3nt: TGCAGTGCTAGGGCACCGACAGGGGGTGGTGGCTACACCTTC
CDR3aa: CSARAPTGGGGYTF